These 8 T cell receptor beta chains originate from one sample sequenced in a study of human T cells and chemical hapten exposure. Indicated time point: patch test 1, 2 weeks after DPC sensitization. Treatment: therapeutic diphenylcyclopropenone sensitization with weekly scalp DPC. Each CDR3 protein gets one entry after TCRdb re-called the RACE reads with MiXCR. The sample contains just under 350,000 distinct CDR3 sequences, about 7% of which appear only once. The sample in question was whole blood, obtained in connection with sensitization to the hapten diphenylcyclopropenone (DPC). The receptors come from a woman younger than 30 with alopecia areata. Some clones in this sample may be carry-over from other donors' samples.

In its sample, this clonotype was seen many times. This rearrangement joins TRBV5-1 to TRBJ2-1, with 10 bases that match TRBD2. Trimming at V came to 1 base and at J to 9 bases, leaving 7 bases not matched to a gene. CDR1 and CDR2 (germline): SGHRS, YFSETQ. This CDR3 is 15 amino acids long. Here the CDR3 reads CASSLILAGSGEQFF. CDR3 nucleotide sequence: TGCGCCAGCAGCTTGATACTAGCGGGGTCGGGTGAGCAGTTCTTC.

This clonotype was observed a handful of times. The rearrangement uses TRBV9 and TRBJ2-7; TRBD1 matches 11 bases. The length of the CDR3 is 16 residues. V shed 0 bases, J shed 3 bases, and the junction held 5 bases outside the gene matches. Per germline, CDR1 SGDLS and CDR2 YYNGEE. CDR3: CASSVDPGTGGYEQYF. The CDR3 DNA reads as TGTGCCAGCAGCGTAGACCCCGGGACAGGGGGCTACGAGCAGTACTTC.

The chain couples TRBV6-5 to TRBJ2-3, with 10 bases identical to TRBD2. Germline-derived CDR1 and CDR2 are MNHEY and SVGAGI. Losses at the gene ends were 0 bases for V and 2 bases for J; bases not matched to a gene: 2. The CDR3 runs to 16 residues. The CDR3 reads CASSYSSGGVTDTQYF. The CDR3 coding sequence is TGTGCCAGCAGTTACTCCAGCGGGGGGGTCACAGATACGCAGTATTTT.

V usage is TRBV12-3 or TRBV12-4 and J usage is TRBJ1-1; no clear D. The V gene lost 5 bases and the J gene lost 6 bases, with 13 bases spanning the gap. The CDR3 length is 13 residues. CDR3 protein: CASSPWGSPEAFF. For the CDR3, the DNA is TGTGCCAGCAGTCCGTGGGGTTCCCCTGAAGCTTTCTTT.

This clonotype showed up just a few times. The V gene is TRBV6-2 or TRBV6-3, the J gene TRBJ2-7; D is ambiguous. The CDR3 covers 15 residues. The germline CDR1 and CDR2 sequences are MNHEY and SVGEGT. Trimming stripped 5 bases from V and 2 bases from J, with 16 bases between. The CDR3 loop reads CASSPVRGVTYEQYF. CDR3 in DNA: TGTGCCAGCAGTCCCGTCCGTGGGGTAACCTACGAGCAGTACTTC.

This clonotype was counted a few times. This chain joins TRBV20-1 and TRBJ1-2, with 11 bases identical to TRBD1. J gave up 2 bases and V 6 bases, and 5 bases lay outside the gene matches. Germline V gene sequence: CDR1 DFQATT, CDR2 SNEGSKA (reference sequence). This CDR3 is built from 14 residues. CDR3 bases: TGCAGTGCACCCCGGACAGGGGGCAACTATGGCTACACCTTC. This translates into CSAPRTGGNYGYTF.

A remark on this clonotype: A much larger clone lies a single base off, so this may be a read error. The gene calls are TRBV7-3 and TRBJ2-3, with a tentative D call TRBD1 (6 bases). CDR3 size: 12 residues. CDR1 is SGHTA and CDR2 is FQGTGA in the germline V gene. The CDR3 spells CAGSVTGDTQYF. The CDR3 nucleotides read TGTGCCGGCAGCGTAACAGGGGATACGCAGTATTTT.

V gene TRBV10-3 combines with J gene TRBJ1-2, with D hard to call. The CDR3 is 14 amino acids. V was cut by 3 bases and J by 2 bases, with 10 bases left in between. CDR1 and CDR2 (germline): ENHRY, SYGVKD. The CDR3 nucleotides are TGTGCCATCAGTGAAGGCTCAGTAAACTATGGCTACACCTTC. Translation: CAISEGSVNYGYTF.